The clone carrying this T cell receptor beta chain was seen many times. Antigen specificity is unknown. Libraries for TCRalpha and TCRbeta carried sample barcodes and unique molecular identifiers via 5'RACE. Using its own MiXCR run on the 5' RACE reads, TCRdb lists one record per CDR3 protein. The sample lists approximately 350,000 distinct CDR3 sequences; under 15% were seen once. These data belong to a study of T-cell memory formation after mild COVID-19. Study background: There were largely donor-specific TCR clusters.

Study-wide results and caveats: The CD4+ clones that contracted clustered mainly within CM and EM, and the CD8+ clones concentrated in EMRA. From day 15 to 85, contracting clones were balanced between CD4 and CD8, whereas later expanders leaned toward CD4+.

This CDR3 has 15 residues. J was trimmed by 10 bases and V by 4 bases; bases with no gene match: 7. Germline assignment: CDR1 SGHRS and CDR2 YFSETQ. V and J are TRBV5-1 and TRBJ2-1; 14 positions match TRBD2. Sequencing used PBMCs or a T cell subset sorted from them (not recorded which). This sequence was found in a man between 18 and 35 years old who had mild COVID-19 (a few samples of this study predate the infection). Cell type and time point are not known. The CDR3 sequence is CASSQGLAGEGEQFF. In DNA form, the CDR3 reads TGCGCCAGCAGCCAGGGACTAGCGGGGGAGGGGGAGCAGTTCTTC. Filled out from reference TRBV5-1 and TRBJ2-1, the complete variable domain reads KAGVTQTPRYLIKTRGQQVTLSCSPISGHRSVSWYQQTPGQGLQFLFEYFSETQRNKGNFPGRFSGRQFSNSRSEMNVSTLELGDSALYLCASSQGLAGEGEQFFGPGTRLTVL.